A single sample is the source of the 20 T cell receptor beta chains below, sequenced in a study of shared clonotypes between healthy human individuals. Data came from immunoSEQ multiplex PCR; TCRdb stores just in-frame clones and leaves some out. The table has some 2,500,000 clones, over 85% seen once. Sequenced material: naive CD4+ T cells from PBMCs. Described subset: CD45RA+ positively selected. Receptor source: a man in his late teens or twenties in good health. Some clones in this sample may be carry-over from other donors' samples.

The rearrangement uses TRBV19 and TRBJ2-1; 8 bases match TRBD1. From germline, CDR1 is LNHDA and CDR2 SQIVND (reference sequence). The ends lost 5 bases at V and 0 bases at J; junction bases unmatched: 9. This CDR3 has 17 amino acids. Written as DNA, the CDR3 is TGTGCCAGTAGTCTCCTCCCCGGGACAGGCTCCTACAATGAGCAGTTCTTC. It yields the protein CASSLLPGTGSYNEQFF.

V and J are TRBV5-5 and TRBJ2-6, with 10 nucleotides matching TRBD1. Losses at the gene ends were 4 bases for V and 3 bases for J; bases not matched to a gene: 4. This CDR3 comprises 16 residues. The germline CDR1 and CDR2 sequences are SGHKS and YYEKEE (reference sequence). CDR3 residues: CASSKGQGFGANVLTF. CDR3 nucleotide sequence: TGTGCCAGCAGCAAGGGACAGGGGTTTGGGGCCAACGTCCTGACTTTC.

The rearrangement uses TRBV2 and TRBJ2-7, with TRBD1 identical over 8 bases. The junction had 6 bases not matched to a gene; V was cut back by 5 bases and J by 3 bases. The length of the CDR3 is 14 residues. Germline CDR1 reads SNHLY; CDR2 reads FYNNEI. DNA for the CDR3: TGTGCCAGCAGTCCCCTGGGACAGGACTACGAGCAGTACTTC. It is translated as CASSPLGQDYEQYF.

The rearrangement uses TRBV7-2 and TRBJ1-1, with a tentative D call TRBD1 (5 bases). The germline CDR1 and CDR2 sequences are SGHTA and FQGNSA. Deletions cut 1 base from V and 3 bases from J, with 12 bases between. The CDR3 extends over 15 amino acids. CDR3 region: CASSLVAGLDTEAFF. The CDR3 nucleotides read TGTGCCAGCAGCTTAGTCGCAGGGTTGGACACTGAAGCTTTCTTT.

This chain connects TRBV2 to TRBJ2-7; D perhaps matches TRBD2 (6 bases). Germline V gene data show CDR1 as SNHLY and CDR2 as FYNNEI. Trimming left V 8 bases short and J 5 bases short, with 19 bases between. The CDR3 consists of 14 residues. The chain's CDR3 is CASGQSSRGDEQYF. In DNA form, the CDR3 reads TGTGCCAGCGGGCAATCTTCTCGCGGGGACGAGCAGTACTTC. Together with reference TRBV2 and TRBJ2-7, the CDR3 gives the full variable domain: EPEVTQTPSHQVTQMGQEVILRCVPISNHLYFYWYRQILGQKVEFLVSFYNNEISEKSEIFDDQFSVERPDGSNFTLKIRSTKLEDSAMYFCASGQSSRGDEQYFGPGTRLTVT.

V gene TRBV5-1 combines with J gene TRBJ2-1, with D possibly being TRBD1 (5 bases). This CDR3 has 16 residues. With 2 bases removed from V and 6 bases from J, the gap between germline ends came to 18 bases. Per germline, CDR1 SGHRS and CDR2 YFSETQ. The CDR3 DNA follows: TGCGCCAGCAGCTTCGACAGCCCTCCTTCAGTCAATGAGCAGTTCTTC. Protein sequence: CASSFDSPPSVNEQFF.

This clone has more than one count but fewer than ten. The J gene is TRBJ2-2, the V gene TRBV6-4; unclear D gene. Looked up from germline, CDR1 is MRHNA and CDR2 is SNTAGT. The ends were cut back, 0 bases at V and 0 bases at J, with 8 bases in the middle. CDR3 length: 16 residues. The CDR3: CASSDSPSANTGELFF. DNA of the CDR3: TGTGCCAGCAGTGACTCGCCGTCGGCGAACACCGGGGAGCTGTTTTTT.

V is TRBV28 and J is TRBJ2-7; D perhaps matches TRBD1 (5 bases). Trimming cost V 8 bases and J 6 bases, with 14 bases left between them. From germline, CDR1 is MDHEN and CDR2 SYDVKM. CDR3 length: 12 amino acids. As DNA, the CDR3 is TGTGCCAGCCAGTCAGGGTTGGGCGAGCAGTACTTC. Encoded protein: CASQSGLGEQYF.

The rearrangement uses TRBV7-2 and TRBJ2-5; 7 bases line up with TRBD1. The J call may be wrong; the DNA end is better matched by TRBJ2-7. Germline loops: CDR1 SGHTA, CDR2 FQGNSA. The CDR3 contains 14 residues. CDR3: CASSPRQGSYEQYF. Written as DNA, the CDR3 is TGTGCCAGCAGCCCGAGACAGGGCTCCTACGAGCAGTACTTC.

The chain joins TRBV10-2 to TRBJ1-3; D gene uncertain. The CDR3 has 12 amino acids. The ends were cut back, 3 bases at V and 16 bases at J, with 16 bases in the middle. Per the germline V gene, CDR1 is WSHSY and CDR2 is SAAADI. CDR3 nucleotides: TGCGCCAGCAGTGATTGGCCCCCGGTGGTGTATTTT. Translation gives CASSDWPPVVYF.

This sequence joins TRBV5-1 and TRBJ2-1, with a possible D match to TRBD2 (5 bases). This CDR3 has 16 residues. Between the trimmed V and J ends, which lost 0 bases and 9 bases, there was a span of 19 bases. Germline V gene data show CDR1 as SGHRS and CDR2 as YFSETQ. CDR3 DNA: TGCGCCAGCAGCTTGGTAATTGCAGTACGGGGAGCTGAGCAGTTCTTC. Protein sequence: CASSLVIAVRGAEQFF. The full variable domain, in which reference TRBV5-1 and TRBJ2-1 provide the parts outside the CDR3, is KAGVTQTPRYLIKTRGQQVTLSCSPISGHRSVSWYQQTPGQGLQFLFEYFSETQRNKGNFPGRFSGRQFSNSRSEMNVSTLELGDSALYLCASSLVIAVRGAEQFFGPGTRLTVL.

This chain joins TRBV11-2 and TRBJ2-1; 11 positions agree with TRBD2. J gave up 4 bases and V 5 bases, and 4 bases lay outside the gene matches. There are 15 residues in the CDR3. CDR1 and CDR2 (germline): SGHAT, FQNNGV. Here the CDR3 DNA reads TGTGCCAGCAGCGAAACTAGCGGGAGATACAATGAGCAGTTCTTC. This gives the protein CASSETSGRYNEQFF.

The chain employs TRBV19 and TRBJ1-1; D remains ambiguous. Looked up from germline, CDR1 is LNHDA and CDR2 is SQIVND (reference sequence). Trimming stripped 7 bases from V and 0 bases from J, with 12 bases between. The CDR3 contains 14 residues. CDR3 residues: CASIPVGVNTEAFF. The CDR3 DNA reads as TGTGCCAGTATTCCGGTTGGAGTGAACACTGAAGCTTTCTTT.

This CDR3 is CASSLGGQKGKHF. The CDR3 DNA is TGTGCCAGCAGCTTGGGGGGACAGAAGGGAAAGCATTTT. The J gene is TRBJ1-5, the V gene TRBV5-6; TRBD1 aligns across 7 bases. Germline V gene sequence: CDR1 SGHDT, CDR2 YYEEEE. This CDR3 has 13 amino acids. V lost 0 bases, J lost 14 bases, and 8 bases stayed unmatched.

The CDR3 region is CASSLGPSGTYEQYF. In DNA form, the CDR3 reads TGTGCCAGCAGCCTGGGGCCTAGCGGGACTTACGAGCAGTACTTC. This sequence joins TRBV7-3 and TRBJ2-7; TRBD2 matches 9 bases. The CDR3 totals 15 residues. Germline V gene data show CDR1 as SGHTA and CDR2 as FQGTGA. Trimming at V came to 5 bases and at J to 4 bases, leaving 9 bases not matched to a gene.

The V and J genes are TRBV5-4 and TRBJ2-5; TRBD2 aligns across 11 bases. CDR1 SGHNT and CDR2 YYREEE come from the germline V gene (reference sequence). There are 16 residues in the CDR3. V trimming: 0 bases; J trimming: 2 bases; junction bases outside the gene matches: 3. This CDR3 reads CASSLGRLAGQETQYF. CDR3 DNA sequence: TGTGCCAGCAGCTTGGGAAGACTAGCGGGGCAAGAGACCCAGTACTTC.

The rearrangement uses TRBV7-2 and TRBJ2-6; 7 bases are shared with TRBD1. CDR1 SGHTA and CDR2 FQGNSA come from the germline V gene. CDR3 size: 17 residues. The J segment lost 3 bases and the V segment lost 6 bases, leaving 11 bases of the junction unmatched. The CDR3 loop is CASSWQGVGFGANVLTF. CDR3 DNA sequence: TGTGCCAGCAGTTGGCAGGGGGTTGGTTTTGGGGCCAACGTCCTGACTTTC.

The chain combines TRBV6-5 with TRBJ2-1, with 8 bases identical to TRBD2. This CDR3 has 13 amino acids. Germline CDR1 reads MNHEY; CDR2 reads SVGAGI. Trimming removed 8 bases from V and 5 bases from J; junction bases left unmatched: 5. The CDR3 sequence is CASRGRIHNEQFF. Here the CDR3 DNA reads TGTGCCAGCCGCGGGAGGATCCACAATGAGCAGTTCTTC.

This chain connects TRBV4-1 to TRBJ2-7, with TRBD2 matching over 10 bases. This CDR3 comprises 14 residues. Germline-derived CDR1 and CDR2 are MGHRA and YSYEKL. Losses at the gene ends were 4 bases for V and 3 bases for J; bases not matched to a gene: 3. CDR3 in amino acids: CASSRPSGSYEQYF. Written as DNA, the CDR3 is TGCGCCAGCAGCCGACCTAGCGGGAGCTACGAGCAGTACTTC.

Only one count was recorded for this clone. The chain links TRBV5-1 to TRBJ2-3, with TRBD2 matching 9 bases. The CDR3 is 17 residues long. CDR1 is SGHRS and CDR2 is YFSETQ in the germline V gene. Unmatched junction bases numbered 5, after V lost 0 bases and J lost 0 bases. The CDR3 sequence: CASSLATTSGSTDTQYF. CDR3 DNA: TGCGCCAGCAGCTTGGCTACGACTAGCGGAAGCACAGATACGCAGTATTTT. The whole variable domain, filled in from reference TRBV5-1 and TRBJ2-3, reads KAGVTQTPRYLIKTRGQQVTLSCSPISGHRSVSWYQQTPGQGLQFLFEYFSETQRNKGNFPGRFSGRQFSNSRSEMNVSTLELGDSALYLCASSLATTSGSTDTQYFGPGTRLTVL.